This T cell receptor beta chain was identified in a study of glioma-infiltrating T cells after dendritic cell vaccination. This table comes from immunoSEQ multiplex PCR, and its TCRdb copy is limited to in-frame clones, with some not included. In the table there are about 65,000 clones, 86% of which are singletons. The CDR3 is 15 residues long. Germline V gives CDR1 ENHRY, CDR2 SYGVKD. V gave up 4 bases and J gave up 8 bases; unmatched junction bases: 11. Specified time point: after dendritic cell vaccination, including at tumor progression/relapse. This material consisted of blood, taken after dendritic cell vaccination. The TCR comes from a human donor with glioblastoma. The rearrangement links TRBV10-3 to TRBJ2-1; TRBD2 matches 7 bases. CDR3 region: CAISGQRGSVYEQFF. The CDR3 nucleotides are TGTGCCATCAGTGGGCAGCGGGGTTCGGTATATGAGCAGTTCTTC.